This T cell receptor (beta chain) was recovered during a study of blood T cell repertoires in COVID-19. Sequenced by immunoSEQ multiplex PCR; TCRdb stores in-frame clones only, minus some. The sample has 70,000 to 90,000 clones; about 85% are singletons. The CDR3 runs 15 residues. CDR1 and CDR2 from the germline V gene are SGHDN and FVKESK. J lost 5 bases, V lost 5 bases, and 10 bases had no gene match. The clonotype was recovered from a man aged 55-75 years with acute or convalescent COVID-19. Sample: peripheral blood. This chain joins TRBV14 and TRBJ2-5; 8 bases match TRBD1. The CDR3 is CASSDQTGGLETQYF. In DNA form, the CDR3 reads TGTGCCAGCAGCGATCAAACAGGGGGTCTCGAGACCCAGTACTTC.